This note documents a single T cell receptor (beta chain) sequence. The data originate from a study of technical replicates of blood from a handful of donors. Trimming stripped 5 bases from V and 3 bases from J, with 11 bases between. The V gene's germline CDR1 is SGHAT and CDR2 FQNNGV. The CDR3 length is 13 residues. Assay used: immunoSEQ multiplex PCR; TCRdb lists only in-frame clones, some missing. The data hold approximately 81,000 clones, with around four fifths observed a single time. The receptor's source is a human donor in good health. Some clones in this sample may be carry-over from other donors' samples. Sequences were obtained from PBMCs. The chain has TRBV11-2 and TRBJ2-7, with a possible D match to TRBD2 (5 bases). The CDR3, as DNA: TGTGCCAGCAGCCCCCCAACTAGCTACGAGCAGTACTTC. It yields the protein CASSPPTSYEQYF.